The rows below give T cell receptor beta chains drawn from one sample of a study of beta chain features in type 1 diabetes. Repertoires were generated with immunoSEQ multiplex PCR, while TCRdb's copy carries only in-frame clones and drops some. This table has more than 300,000 clones, around 9.6% appearing once. The sample consisted of central memory CD4+ T cells from blood. These TCRs come from a young man with type 1 diabetes. Both conserved end residues are part of each CDR3. The D gene is left open where the match is weak. Part of the rows lack a size; the others show once, few, many or a class for expanded clones.

>TRBJ2-1|TRBV6-5|few|.
CASISRLGYNEQFF
TGTGCCAGCATCTCGCGACTAGGCTACAATGAGCAGTTCTTC
>TRBJ2-7|TRBV6-6|few|.
CASRLAYEQYF
TGTGCCAGCCGACTAGCCTACGAGCAGTACTTC
>TRBJ2-7|TRBV18|few|TRBD1
CASSRAPGTGNSYEQYF
TGTGCCAGCTCACGCGCTCCAGGGACAGGGAACTCCTACGAGCAGTACTTC
>TRBJ2-1|TRBV18|.|TRBD1
CASSPVTGIYNEQFF
TGTGCCAGCTCACCAGTGACAGGGATTTACAATGAGCAGTTCTTC
>TRBJ2-1|TRBV28|few|TRBD1
CASRGWTGIDNEQFF
TGTGCCAGCAGAGGTTGGACAGGGATTGACAATGAGCAGTTCTTC
>TRBJ2-2|TRBV2|.|.
CASSVHQGDTGELFF
TGTGCCAGCAGTGTGCATCAGGGAGACACCGGGGAGCTGTTTTTT
>TRBJ2-7|TRBV4-1|.|TRBD2
CASSPGLAGREQYF
TGCGCCAGCAGCCCGGGACTAGCGGGGAGAGAGCAGTACTTC
>TRBJ1-5|TRBV19|once|.
CASSYQTGRRGQPQHF
TGTGCCAGTAGTTACCAGACGGGCCGACGGGGTCAGCCCCAGCATTTT
>TRBJ2-1|TRBV5-1|few|.
CASSVAAEGNEQFF
TGCGCCAGCAGCGTCGCAGCCGAGGGCAATGAGCAGTTCTTC
>TRBJ2-3|TRBV5-1|.|.
CASSPSRTFTDTQYF
TGCGCCAGCAGCCCGTCTCGCACCTTCACAGATACGCAGTATTTT
>TRBJ2-1|TRBV7-8|.|TRBD2
CASSLLAGGYNEQFF
TGTGCCAGCAGCCTTCTAGCGGGGGGATACAATGAGCAGTTCTTC
>TRBJ2-2|TRBV5-1|few|.
CASSLDRPELFF
TGCGCCAGCAGCCTGGACCGGCCGGAGCTGTTTTTT
>TRBJ2-7|TRBV27|.|.
CASSLVGIPRGEQYF
TGTGCCAGCAGTTTGGTCGGGATACCCCGCGGCGAGCAGTACTTC
>TRBJ2-5|TRBV5-6|.|TRBD1
CASSWTGGSEETQYF
TGTGCCAGCAGCTGGACAGGGGGTTCGGAAGAGACCCAGTACTTC
>TRBJ2-2|TRBV5-1|.|.
CASSLAGLSTVNTGELFF
TGCGCCAGCAGCTTGGCCGGGCTTTCCACCGTGAACACCGGGGAGCTGTTTTTT
>TRBJ1-4|TRBV6-1|.|.
CASSGIGRDNEKLFF
TGTGCCAGCAGTGGAATCGGGCGGGATAATGAAAAACTGTTTTTT
>TRBJ2-1|TRBV27|.|TRBD2
CASSSLHPPGLVVSYNEQFF
TGTGCCAGCAGTTCCCTACACCCTCCGGGACTAGTAGTAAGTTACAATGAGCAGTTCTTC
>TRBJ1-1|TRBV9|.|.
CASSSRPGGGNTEAFF
TGTGCCAGCAGCTCCCGACCGGGAGGGGGGAACACTGAAGCTTTCTTT
>TRBJ1-5|TRBV27|.|TRBD1
CASRPGQGAFGQPQHF
TGTGCCAGCAGACCGGGACAGGGGGCTTTCGGTCAGCCCCAGCATTTT
>TRBJ2-1|TRBV5-4|few|TRBD1
CASSFLQGAYRDEQFF
TGTGCCAGCAGCTTCTTACAGGGGGCCTACAGGGATGAGCAGTTCTTC
>TRBJ1-1|TRBV18|.|TRBD1
CASSPGGDRADTEAFF
TGTGCCAGCTCACCGGGAGGGGACAGGGCGGACACTGAAGCTTTCTTT
>TRBJ1-5|TRBV2|.|TRBD1
CASSRTGTYQPQHF
TGTGCCAGCAGTCGGACAGGGACTTATCAGCCCCAGCATTTT
>TRBJ1-2|TRBV11-1|.|TRBD1
CASSLRDSHNYGYTF
TGTGCCAGCAGCCTAAGGGACAGCCATAACTATGGCTACACCTTC
>TRBJ2-7|TRBV6-5|.|.
CASSSKGSRAEQYF
TGTGCCAGCAGTTCTAAGGGGAGCCGGGCCGAGCAGTACTTC
>TRBJ2-7|TRBV29-1|few|.
CSVEGREGGSSYEQYF
TGCAGCGTTGAAGGGCGGGAAGGGGGAAGCTCCTACGAGCAGTACTTC
>TRBJ1-4|TRBV28|.|.
CASSLEGSDWIEKLFF
TGTGCCAGCAGTTTAGAGGGCTCAGACTGGATCGAAAAACTGTTTTTT
>TRBJ1-5|TRBV18|.|.
CASSPQGGVSNQPQHF
TGTGCCAGCTCACCTCAAGGAGGGGTTAGCAATCAGCCCCAGCATTTT
>TRBJ1-3|TRBV5-1|.|.
CASTQDPAGNTIYF
TGCGCCAGCACCCAGGACCCCGCTGGAAACACCATATATTTT
>TRBJ1-1|TRBV18|.|.
CASSPPAGMNTEAFF
TGTGCCAGCTCACCACCGGCAGGCATGAACACTGAAGCTTTCTTT
>TRBJ2-4|TRBV11-1|few|TRBD1
CASSWPTGDKNIQYF
TGTGCCAGCAGCTGGCCGACAGGGGATAAAAACATTCAGTACTTC
>TRBJ1-5|TRBV6-5|few|TRBD1
CASSLTGGRQPQHF
TGTGCCAGCAGTTTGACAGGGGGACGGCAGCCCCAGCATTTT
>TRBJ2-3|TRBV23-1|few|.
CASSPPSGPHTDTQYF
TGCGCCAGCAGTCCTCCTTCGGGACCCCACACAGATACGCAGTATTTT
>TRBJ2-5|TRBV5-4|.|.
CASGTGGLETQYF
TGTGCCAGCGGTACCGGGGGGCTAGAGACCCAGTACTTC
>TRBJ1-1|TRBV14|.|TRBD1
CASSFLGQGTEAFF
TGTGCCAGCAGTTTTCTTGGACAGGGCACTGAAGCTTTCTTT
>TRBJ2-1|TRBV2|few|.
CASSRGTYNEQFF
TGTGCCAGCAGTAGGGGGACCTACAATGAGCAGTTCTTC
>TRBJ1-2|TRBV7-9|few|TRBD1
CAIGNRGMVSYGYTF
TGTGCCATCGGCAACAGGGGGATGGTCTCCTATGGCTACACCTTC
>TRBJ2-3|TRBV5-6|few|TRBD1
CASSWWDRRTDTQYF
TGTGCCAGCAGCTGGTGGGACAGGCGCACAGATACGCAGTATTTT
>TRBJ2-3|TRBV9|few|TRBD1
CASSSTQGSDTQYF
TGTGCCAGCAGCTCCACACAGGGGTCAGATACGCAGTATTTT
>TRBJ1-1|TRBV7-9|.|.
CASSRQAGTEAFF
TGTGCCAGCAGCCGGCAGGCGGGCACTGAAGCTTTCTTT
>TRBJ2-1|TRBV6-1|.|TRBD2
CASSERVAGDEQFF
TGTGCCAGCAGTGAAAGGGTAGCGGGGGATGAGCAGTTCTTC
>TRBJ2-3|TRBV7-7|many|TRBD2
CASSQLAGATDTQYF
TGTGCCAGCAGCCAACTAGCGGGAGCGACAGATACGCAGTATTTT
>TRBJ2-5|TRBV25-1|.|TRBD1
CASSPGQGREAQETQYF
TGTGCCAGCAGCCCGGGACAGGGGAGGGAGGCCCAAGAGACCCAGTACTTC
>TRBJ2-6|TRBV28|.|.
CASSFRQGNSGANVLTF
TGTGCCAGCAGTTTCAGGCAGGGGAACTCTGGGGCCAACGTCCTGACTTTC
>TRBJ2-5|TRBV7-2|.|.
CASSLFSQETQYF
TGTGCCAGCAGCTTATTCTCACAAGAGACCCAGTACTTC
>TRBJ1-2|TRBV28|.|.
CASSFSQNYGYTF
TGTGCCAGCAGCTTTTCACAAAACTATGGCTACACCTTC
>TRBJ2-1|TRBV5-1|.|.
CASRGGPHNEQFF
TGCGCCAGCAGAGGGGGGCCCCACAATGAGCAGTTCTTC
>TRBJ2-5|TRBV6-5|once|TRBD2
CASSYGTSVGETQYF
TGTGCCAGCAGTTACGGGACTAGCGTAGGAGAGACCCAGTACTTC
>TRBJ2-1|TRBV14|few|.
CASSQKRDEQFF
TGTGCCAGCAGCCAAAAAAGGGATGAGCAGTTCTTC
>TRBJ2-1|TRBV28|few|.
CASSLTRPPTKYNEQFF
TGTGCCAGCAGTTTAACACGACCCCCGACCAAATACAATGAGCAGTTCTTC
>TRBJ2-3|TRBV9|few|.
CARCPHTQYF
TGTGCCAGGTGTCCTCACACGCAGTATTTT
>TRBJ2-7|TRBV7-2|.|.
CASSITGAVSSYEQYF
TGTGCCAGCAGCATCACGGGGGCGGTTAGCTCCTACGAGCAGTACTTC
>TRBJ2-7|TRBV30|.|.
CAWSVRFRIEQYF
TGTGCCTGGAGTGTACGCTTCCGCATCGAGCAGTACTTC
>TRBJ2-2|TRBV6-5|.|TRBD1
CASRTDRRSGELFF
TGTGCCAGCAGAACGGACAGGCGTTCCGGGGAGCTGTTTTTT
>TRBJ1-3|TRBV27|.|.
CASSLTGLGDTIYF
TGTGCCAGCAGTTTGACAGGTTTGGGGGACACCATATATTTT
>TRBJ2-1|TRBV28|few|.
CASRTDGRAEIEQFF
TGTGCCAGCAGAACCGACGGACGCGCCGAGATTGAGCAGTTCTTC
>TRBJ2-6|TRBV4-3|.|.
CASSQTGTASTGANVLTF
TGCGCCAGCAGCCAAACCGGGACGGCTTCTACTGGGGCCAACGTCCTGACTTTC